The TCR beta chain described here comes from a study of blood T cell repertoires in COVID-19 (dated by TCRdb to 2020 to 2021). For the study in its entirety: The collaborator samples originated in the United States, Italy and Spain and spanned the acute and convalescent phases of COVID-19. The prospective study material was composed of cDNA or gDNA derived from T cells, B-cell-depleted T cells, or PBMCs. A freely available public database, intended as a resource for researchers studying the immune response to SARS-CoV-2, is where the repertoires were released. Where available, HLA class I and class II types were obtained from metadata supplied by the sample provider rather than from assay-based typing. Sample metadata almost always included a de-identified subject ID, COVID-19 status, age in years and sex. Deeply sampled blood TCRbeta repertoires from subjects exposed to, actively infected with, or recovered from COVID-19 were included in the dataset. The samples were drawn from the first 160 participants of the ongoing ImmuneRACE study and from 1,254 subjects provided by 6 global collaborators.

The junction shows trimming of 2 bases on V and 5 bases on J, and the gene matches do not reach 5 bases of it. The CDR3 numbers 15 residues from cysteine through phenylalanine. The entry retains the CDR3 DNA only, 45 bases that are in frame from base 1. The germline V gene supplies CDR1 SGHTA and CDR2 FQGNSA. About this clone itself: Its antigen is unknown. No much larger clonotype is one base removed from it; base qualities were not supplied.

Overall study results and their limits: The amount of clinical and demographic metadata varied by source and participant and was provided uncurated.

The immunoSEQ Assay, a bias-controlled multiplex PCR, was used to amplify TCRbeta CDR3 regions from genomic DNA. As for how the authors treated the data: Nucleated cell counts per sample were estimated from amplification of reference gene primers within the assay. To quantify the absolute abundance of each unique TCRbeta CDR3 rearrangement, sequence reads were collapsed and filtered. For each sample, productive Simpson clonality was calculated as the square root of Simpson's diversity index over productive rearrangements. TCRdb re-hosts the immuneACCESS table, in-frame sequences only. Its copies lack some clones; in the studies checked, an unresolved V gene accounts for under half of them, and the cause for the rest is not known. The V and J calls and the clone size are those of that table, but D and trimming were determined from the DNA. The sample contains about 190,000 clones, under 80% of them found a single time. Of the sample, 9.5% to 15% falls within the top ten clones.

Each collaborating institution followed its own protocols to collect whole blood in K2EDTA tubes. For TCRbeta analysis, collaborators shipped samples in one of three forms: frozen whole blood, isolated PBMCs, or DNA extracted from either of those sample types. This clonotype was sampled from a woman between 50 and 59 years old with acute or convalescent COVID-19. Sequenced: peripheral blood. The rearrangement joined TRBV7-2 to TRBJ2-5; 10 bases in between match TRBD1. The CDR3 in this case is CASSLRQGAGETQYF. The DNA is as follows: TGTGCCAGCAGCTTACGACAGGGGGCGGGTGAGACCCAGTACTTC.